The 10 T cell receptor beta chains reported below all come from one sample, sequenced in a study of tumor-infiltrating lymphocytes in primary liver carcinoma. The roughly 20-34 mg bulk tissue piece was not sorted before simultaneous RNA and DNA extraction. cDNA specific to TCR beta was made from 450 to 500 ng of total RNA, with a constant-region primer employed for priming. Three-round nested multiplex PCR performed with slightly modified ARM-PCR produced the TCR beta libraries. Use of TRBV1-TRBV30 forward primers with a C-beta reverse primer characterized the first two PCR rounds, which lasted roughly 11 cycles each. TCRdb reprocessed the multiplex PCR reads with MiXCR, giving one entry per CDR3 protein. The sample gives 100,000 or so distinct CDR3 sequences, around two thirds of which show up once; roughly 12% is in the top ten. Specimen: liver tumor tissue from sampling region 2. Noted subset: tumor region T2, inferior pole. All receptors derive from a woman aged 55-70 years with primary liver carcinoma and hepatitis B virus infection.

V gene TRBV11-2 combines with J gene TRBJ1-2; possibly TRBD1 for D (6 bases). The CDR3 is made up of 13 amino acids. From germline, CDR1 is SGHAT and CDR2 FQNNGV. Trimming pared 8 bases from V and 5 bases from J, leaving 15 bases between. The CDR3 loop reads CASSHRDGYGYTF. The DNA of the CDR3 is TGTGCCAGCTCCCACAGGGATGGGTATGGCTACACCTTC.

For this clonotype: One end of the junction is discordant with germline, which a read error may explain. The gene calls are TRBV7-3 and TRBJ2-1; D gene uncertain. Germline-derived CDR1 and CDR2 are SGHTA and FQGTGA. This CDR3 is 14 amino acids long. CDR3 region: CASSLAYEYNEQFF. The CDR3 DNA sequence: TGTGCCAGCAGCTTAGCGTACGAATACAATGAGCAATTCTTC.

Concerning this clonotype: A junction boundary mismatches the germline segment, possibly from a read error. The chain combines TRBV10-3 with TRBJ2-1, with 7 bases aligning to TRBD1. The CDR3 is 14 residues long. Germline V gene sequence: CDR1 ENHRY, CDR2 SYGVKD. The CDR3 sequence is CAIGTTGSYDEQFF. CDR3 nucleotide sequence: TGTGCCATCGGTACGACAGGGTCCTACGATGAGCAGTTCTTC.

This sequence joins TRBV29-1 and TRBJ2-5; D unclear. With 6 bases removed from V and 8 bases from J, the gap between germline ends came to 10 bases. The CDR3 covers 10 residues. Germline V gene lookup returns CDR1 SQVTM and CDR2 ANQGSEA. The CDR3 sequence: CSVQTYTQYF. DNA of the CDR3: TGCAGCGTCCAAACGTATACCCAGTACTTC.

There are a few counts of this clonotype. The CDR3 DNA sequence: TGTGCCAGTACGGGACAGGGTTTCTACGAGCAGTACTTC. Its protein is CASTGQGFYEQYF. V usage is TRBV2 and J usage is TRBJ2-7; 9 nucleotides agree with TRBD1. There are 13 residues in the CDR3. J was trimmed by 3 bases and V by 9 bases; bases with no gene match: 6. Germline V gives CDR1 SNHLY, CDR2 FYNNEI.

The chain links TRBV10-3 to TRBJ2-7; D remains ambiguous. This CDR3 has 14 residues. Per the germline V gene, CDR1 is ENHRY and CDR2 is SYGVKD. Trimming removed 3 bases from V and 5 bases from J, with 14 bases in between. DNA for the CDR3: TGTGCCATCAGTGAAGAGCAGAGAACACACGAGCAGTACTTC. As protein: CAISEEQRTHEQYF.

As for this clonotype: At one end, the junction sequence differs from germline, possibly due to a read error. The chain couples TRBV29-1 to TRBJ2-3, with 7 bases matching TRBD2. Germline V CDR1 and CDR2: SQVTM, ANQGSEA. The CDR3 spans 16 residues. The CDR3 nucleotides read TGCAGCGTTGAAGATATGGGTGCGGGAGTCACAGGTACGCAGTATTTT. This translates into CSVEDMGAGVTGTQYF.

Points on this clonotype: The junction differs from germline at one of its ends, possibly a read error. V is TRBV11-2 and J is TRBJ2-3; 13 nucleotides match TRBD2. There are 17 residues in the CDR3. The V gene's germline CDR1 is SGHAT and CDR2 FQNNGV. The CDR3 DNA reads TGTACCAGCTGCCTGGGACTAGCGGGGCCGGTCACAGATACACAGTATTTT. It encodes CTSCLGLAGPVTDTQYF. Supplemented by reference TRBV11-2 and TRBJ2-3, the full variable domain reads EAGVAQSPRYKIIEKRQSVAFWCNPISGHATLYWYQQILGQGPKLLIQFQNNGVVDDSQLPKDRFSAERLKGVDSTLKIQPAKLEDSAVYLCTSCLGLAGPVTDTQYFGPGTRLTVL.

V and J are TRBV2 and TRBJ2-3; D may be TRBD2 (6 bases). The CDR3 extends over 18 amino acids. The V gene lost 6 bases and the J gene lost 4 bases, with 26 bases spanning the gap. Germline CDR1 is SNHLY and CDR2 is FYNNEI. Here the CDR3 reads CASSAQPPELALADTQYF. CDR3 coding DNA: TGTGCCAGCAGCGCACAGCCTCCGGAACTAGCTTTGGCAGATACGCAGTATTTT.

This clonotype showed up many times. The V gene is TRBV10-3, the J gene TRBJ2-1; 15 bases are shared with TRBD2. The J segment lost 0 bases and the V segment lost 6 bases, leaving 6 bases of the junction unmatched. CDR3 size: 18 residues. CDR1 is ENHRY, CDR2 SYGVKD, per germline. The CDR3 loop is CAIRGLAGGRSSYNEQFF. The CDR3 coding sequence is TGTGCCATCAGGGGACTAGCGGGAGGCCGGAGCTCCTACAATGAGCAGTTCTTC.